This T cell receptor (beta chain) was sequenced in a study of OX40 agonist ivuxolimab in advanced cancers. Study as a whole: Under the entry rules, prior anti-PD-1, anti-PD-L1 or anti-CTLA-4 therapy was allowed, and approximately 40% had some.

Produced via immunoSEQ multiplex PCR; TCRdb's table is partial and in-frame only. The profile covers 59,000 or so clones, with about 80% appearing a single time and about 3.7% taken by the ten largest. This clone was detected a few times. Its antigen is not identified. V was pared by 2 bases and J by 10 bases, with 14 bases between. The CDR3 contains 13 residues. Germline values: CDR1 MNHEY, CDR2 SVGAGI. Study-level findings and limits: Partial responders treated at 0.1-3.0 mg/kg exhibited clonal expansion among the lowest measured. Expanded clones were, on average, more numerous among CD8+ T cells than CD4+. With doses of 0.1 to 3.0 mg/kg, CD4+ and CD8+ blood T cells had undergone clonal expansion by week 6.

Source: CD4+ or CD8+ T cells sorted from blood, taken in a trial of the OX40 agonist ivuxolimab. The receptor was isolated from an adult with an advanced solid tumor such as melanoma, head and neck, liver or kidney cancer. The genes are TRBV6-5 and TRBJ1-1; tentative D call: TRBD1 (5 bases). For the CDR3, the DNA is TGTGCCAGCAGTTACGTGGGACCCGGGGTAGCTTTCTTT. Its translation: CASSYVGPGVAFF.